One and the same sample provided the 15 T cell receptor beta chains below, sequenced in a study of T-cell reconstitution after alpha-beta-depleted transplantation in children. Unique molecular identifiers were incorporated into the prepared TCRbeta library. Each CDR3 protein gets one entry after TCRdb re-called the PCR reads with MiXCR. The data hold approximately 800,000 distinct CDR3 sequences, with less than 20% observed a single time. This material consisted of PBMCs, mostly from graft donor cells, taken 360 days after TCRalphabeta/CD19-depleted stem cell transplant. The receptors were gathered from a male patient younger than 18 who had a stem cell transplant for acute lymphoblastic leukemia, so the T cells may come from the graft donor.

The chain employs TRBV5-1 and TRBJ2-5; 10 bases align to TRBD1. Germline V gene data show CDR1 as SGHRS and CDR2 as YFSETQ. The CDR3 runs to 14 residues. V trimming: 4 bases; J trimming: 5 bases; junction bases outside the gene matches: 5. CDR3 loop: CASSRQGAEETQYF. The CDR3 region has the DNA TGCGCCAGCAGCAGACAGGGGGCGGAGGAGACCCAGTACTTC.

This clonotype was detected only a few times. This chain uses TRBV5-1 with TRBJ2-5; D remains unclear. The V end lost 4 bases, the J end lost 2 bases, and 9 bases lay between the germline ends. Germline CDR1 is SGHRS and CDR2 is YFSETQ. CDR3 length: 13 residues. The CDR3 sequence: CASSHDHQETQYF. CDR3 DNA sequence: TGCGCCAGCAGCCACGACCATCAAGAGACCCAGTACTTC.

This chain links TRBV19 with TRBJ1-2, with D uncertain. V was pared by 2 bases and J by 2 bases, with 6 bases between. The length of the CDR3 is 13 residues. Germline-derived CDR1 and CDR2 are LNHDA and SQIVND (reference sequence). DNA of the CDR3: TGTGCCAGTAGTATAACATGGAACTATGGCTACACCTTC. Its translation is CASSITWNYGYTF.

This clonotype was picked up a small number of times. The CDR3 nucleotides are TGTGCCAGCAGCTTAGGTAATAAGAAGACTGAAGCTTTCTTT. This sequence encodes CASSLGNKKTEAFF. This chain connects TRBV11-1 to TRBJ1-1; D ambiguous. Between the trimmed V and J ends, which lost 1 base and 5 bases, there was a span of 11 bases. CDR1 and CDR2 (germline): SGHAT, FQDESV (reference sequence). This CDR3 is built from 14 residues.

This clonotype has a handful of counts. The DNA of the CDR3 is TGTGCCACCAGCGGCCGACAGGGGTCTAACTATGGCTACACCTTC. The encoded protein is CATSGRQGSNYGYTF. V and J are TRBV15 and TRBJ1-2; 8 bases are a match to TRBD1. The CDR3 has 15 residues. The J segment lost 0 bases and the V segment lost 5 bases, leaving 5 bases of the junction unmatched. Germline assignment: CDR1 LNHNV and CDR2 YYDKDF (reference sequence).

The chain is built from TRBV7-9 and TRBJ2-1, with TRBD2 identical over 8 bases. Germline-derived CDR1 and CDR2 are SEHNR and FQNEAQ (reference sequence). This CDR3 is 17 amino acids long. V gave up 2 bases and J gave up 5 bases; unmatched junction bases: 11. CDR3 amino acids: CASSLSEREWENNEQFF. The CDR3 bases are TGTGCCAGCAGCTTATCGGAGCGGGAGTGGGAAAACAATGAGCAGTTCTTC.

In nucleotides, the CDR3 is TGCAGTGCTAGGCAACGGGAGGCCCGCCCAACCTACGAGCAGTACTTC. Protein: CSARQREARPTYEQYF. The chain joins TRBV20-1 to TRBJ2-7, with 7 bases fitting TRBD2. The CDR3 has 16 residues. J was trimmed by 2 bases and V by 3 bases; bases with no gene match: 13. Germline values: CDR1 DFQATT, CDR2 SNEGSKA (reference sequence).

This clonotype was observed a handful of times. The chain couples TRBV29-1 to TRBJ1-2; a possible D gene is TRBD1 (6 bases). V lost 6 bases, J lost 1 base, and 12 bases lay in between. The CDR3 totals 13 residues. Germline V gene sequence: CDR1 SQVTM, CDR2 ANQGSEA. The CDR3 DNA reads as TGCAGCGTCCGGGGGCATTATAACTATGGCTACACCTTC. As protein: CSVRGHYNYGYTF.

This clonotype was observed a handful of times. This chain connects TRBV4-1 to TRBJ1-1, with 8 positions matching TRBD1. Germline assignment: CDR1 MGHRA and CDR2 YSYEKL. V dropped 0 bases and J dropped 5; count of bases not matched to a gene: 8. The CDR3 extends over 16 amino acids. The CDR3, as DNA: TGCGCCAGCAGCCAAGACGGGGGCAGGGGGCAAACTGAAGCTTTCTTT. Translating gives CASSQDGGRGQTEAFF.

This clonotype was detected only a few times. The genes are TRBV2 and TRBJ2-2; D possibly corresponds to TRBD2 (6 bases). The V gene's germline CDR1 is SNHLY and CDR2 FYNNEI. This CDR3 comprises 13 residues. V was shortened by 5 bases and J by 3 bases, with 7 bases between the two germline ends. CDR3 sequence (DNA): TGTGCCAGCAGTCGGGAGTACACCGGGGAGCTGTTTTTT. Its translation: CASSREYTGELFF.

DNA of the CDR3: TGTGCCAGCAGCCCGTCGGACAGGGGAGGACACGAGCAGTACTTC. Encoded protein: CASSPSDRGGHEQYF. The V call is TRBV7-9, the J call TRBJ2-7, with 9 bases matching TRBD1. The CDR3 totals 15 residues. V dropped 5 bases and J dropped 5; count of bases not matched to a gene: 10. In germline, CDR1 is SEHNR, CDR2 FQNEAQ (reference sequence).

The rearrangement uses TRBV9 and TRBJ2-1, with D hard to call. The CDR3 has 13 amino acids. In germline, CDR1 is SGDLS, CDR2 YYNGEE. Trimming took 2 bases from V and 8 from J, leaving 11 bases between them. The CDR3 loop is CASSVVDGDEQFF. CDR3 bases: TGTGCCAGCAGCGTTGTGGACGGCGATGAGCAGTTCTTC.

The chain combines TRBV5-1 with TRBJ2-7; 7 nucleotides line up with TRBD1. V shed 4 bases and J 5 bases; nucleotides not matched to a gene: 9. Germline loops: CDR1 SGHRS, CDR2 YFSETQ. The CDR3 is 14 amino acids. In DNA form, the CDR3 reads TGCGCCAGCAGCCCGACAGGGTGGAGAAACGAGCAGTACTTC. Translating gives CASSPTGWRNEQYF.

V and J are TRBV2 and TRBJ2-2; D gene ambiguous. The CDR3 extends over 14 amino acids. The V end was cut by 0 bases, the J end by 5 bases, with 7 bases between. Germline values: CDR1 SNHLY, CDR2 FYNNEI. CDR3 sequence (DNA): TGTGCCAGCAGTGAAGCGGACGGGACCGGGGAGCTGTTTTTT. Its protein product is CASSEADGTGELFF.

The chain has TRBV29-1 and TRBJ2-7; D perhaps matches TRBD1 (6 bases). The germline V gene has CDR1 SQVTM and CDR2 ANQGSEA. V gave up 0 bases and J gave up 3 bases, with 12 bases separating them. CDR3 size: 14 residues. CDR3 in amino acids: CSVEDRGGRYEQYF. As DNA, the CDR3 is TGCAGCGTTGAAGATCGAGGGGGTCGCTACGAGCAGTACTTC.